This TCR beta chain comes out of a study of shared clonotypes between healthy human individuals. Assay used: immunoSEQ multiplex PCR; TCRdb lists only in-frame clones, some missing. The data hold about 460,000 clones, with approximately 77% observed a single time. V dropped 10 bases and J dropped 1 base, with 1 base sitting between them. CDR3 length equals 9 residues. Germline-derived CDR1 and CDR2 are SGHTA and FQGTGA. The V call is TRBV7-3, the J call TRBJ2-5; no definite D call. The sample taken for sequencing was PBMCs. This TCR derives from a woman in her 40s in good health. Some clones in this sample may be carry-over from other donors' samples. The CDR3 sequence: CATQETQYF. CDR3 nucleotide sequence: TGTGCCACCCAAGAGACCCAGTACTTC.